This T cell receptor beta chain was captured in a study of shared clonotypes between healthy human individuals. Sequencing used immunoSEQ multiplex PCR; TCRdb keeps in-frame clones, though not all of them. In the table there are about 2.4 million clones, over 85% of which are singletons. All the donors were Caucasian adults who lived in Nashville, Tennessee. Worth noting for this clone: The target antigen is unknown.

The CDR3 loop spans 15 amino acids. Study-level findings and limits: Researchers sampled only blood; tissue repertoires likely differ. In general, naive subsets displayed greater estimated richness than memory subsets did. It was anticipated that sequencing depth would influence how many clonotypes donors shared.

The source of this sequence is a man aged 18-30 years in good health. Some clones in this sample may be carry-over from other donors' samples. The source material was naive CD4+ T cells from PBMCs. Subset indicated: CD45RA+ positively selected. The chain couples TRBV21-1 to TRBJ1-1; the table assigns TRBD1, which was not confirmed against the DNA. TRBV21-1 is reported as a pseudogene. CDR3 amino acids: CASSRQGAVNTEAFF. The CDR3 nucleotides read TGTGCCAGCTCGAGACAGGGGGCTGTGAACACTGAAGCTTTCTTT.